Here is one T cell receptor beta chain with its context. Its antigen is as yet unknown. RNA transcripts served as the template for amplifying TCR beta CDR3 regions. A first-round RT-PCR of the TCR CDR3 used the HTBI primer set. MiXCR, run by TCRdb on the multiplex PCR reads, gives a single entry per CDR3 protein. The data contain 500,000 to 550,000 distinct CDR3 sequences, around 20% of them seen just once; the ten biggest clones take up 26%. The data are from a study of T cells in Graves' hyperthyroidism and ophthalmopathy. Study at large: It was at initial diagnosis, before any treatment, that peripheral blood was collected. General study findings and limits: In validation, the model predicted ophthalmopathy. These predictions came a median about 6 months before onset.

The clonotype originates from a man aged 18-30 years with Graves' hyperthyroidism. The sample taken for sequencing was blood.

The CDR3 DNA sequence: TGTGCCAGCAGTTACAGCAGGGGGATCGAGGGTACCGGGGAGCTGTTTTTT. Amino acid sequence: CASSYSRGIEGTGELFF. The genes are TRBV6-5 and TRBJ2-2; 7 positions match TRBD1. The CDR3 is 17 amino acids. V was pared by 2 bases and J by 5 bases, with 11 bases of the junction left unmatched. The germline V gene encodes CDR1 MNHEY and CDR2 SVGAGI.